The 13 T cell receptor beta chains in this list originate from one sample, sequenced in a study of vaccination effects on CD4 cells after COVID-19. Produced via immunoSEQ multiplex PCR; TCRdb's table is partial and in-frame only. The sample consists of roughly 64,000 clones, 65% to 75% of them appearing once. These receptors lack a known antigen. Cultured cells yielded isolated CD4+ T cells after nine to ten days. This material consisted of CD4+ T cells from PBMCs cultured without peptide, taken before COVID-19 vaccination. The source of these receptors is a human donor who had a prior SARS-CoV-2 infection.

J is TRBJ2-7 and V is TRBV12-3 or TRBV12-4; D tentatively reads TRBD1 or TRBD2 (5 bases each). This CDR3 spans 13 amino acids. V was clipped by 3 bases and J by 4 bases, with 10 bases between them. The CDR3 nucleotides read TGTGCCAGCAGTTTCCGGGGCTCGTACGAGCAGTACTTC. Translated: CASSFRGSYEQYF.

This chain uses TRBV24-1 with TRBJ2-3; D perhaps matches TRBD1 (6 bases). This CDR3 comprises 17 residues. V was pared by 4 bases and J by 4 bases, with 20 bases between. Germline V lookup: CDR1 KGHDR, CDR2 SFDVKD. CDR3 protein: CATSDFRDTWDPDTQYF. CDR3 nucleotide sequence: TGTGCCACCAGTGACTTTCGGGACACTTGGGATCCAGATACGCAGTATTTT.

The gene calls are TRBV18 and TRBJ1-5; unclear D gene. V was cut by 4 bases and J by 5 bases, with 9 bases left in between. Germline assignment: CDR1 KGHSH and CDR2 LQKENI. The CDR3 has 13 residues. This CDR3 is CASSRLEDQPQHF. In DNA, the CDR3 is TGTGCCAGCTCACGACTCGAGGATCAGCCCCAGCATTTT.

The gene calls are TRBV10-3 and TRBJ2-7; 7 bases fit TRBD2. The CDR3 length is 16 residues. The V gene's germline CDR1 is ENHRY and CDR2 SYGVKD. Trimming cost V 2 bases and J 6 bases; bases outside gene matches: 13. The CDR3 DNA is TGTGCCATCAGTGAGCCTCGTTCGGGGGGAATGACCGAGCAGTACTTC. This sequence encodes CAISEPRSGGMTEQYF.

This clone showed up just a few times. The chain uses TRBV6-5 and TRBJ2-7; no definite D call. The CDR3 length is 15 residues. Between the trimmed V and J ends, which lost 6 bases and 2 bases, there was a span of 17 bases. Germline CDR1 reads MNHEY; CDR2 reads SVGAGI. Here the CDR3 DNA reads TGTGCCAGCAGCCCCGACGAGTGGGGAACCTACGAGCAGTACTTC. This gives the protein CASSPDEWGTYEQYF.

This clone has just a few counts. This chain uses TRBV6-2 or TRBV6-3 with TRBJ2-1; the match to TRBD2 covers 7 bases. This CDR3 spans 12 amino acids. Germline V CDR1 and CDR2: MNHEY, SVGEGT. V shed 4 bases and J 13 bases; nucleotides not matched to a gene: 7. CDR3 bases: TGTGCCAGCAGTTCGGCGGGAGAGTCACAGTTCTTC. Encoded protein: CASSSAGESQFF.

The sample holds one count of this clone. The CDR3 nucleotides are TGTGCCAGCAGTAGAGGTACTAACTATGGCTACACCTTC. Protein: CASSRGTNYGYTF. The chain has TRBV6-4 and TRBJ1-2; D is undetermined. Trimming stripped 5 bases from V and 0 bases from J, with 7 bases between. The CDR3 loop spans 13 amino acids. Germline V gene data show CDR1 as MRHNA and CDR2 as SNTAGT.

CDR3 sequence (DNA): TGTGCCAGCAGCTTGGTTTTTGGGAGGAATTACAATGAGCAGTTCTTC. Translated: CASSLVFGRNYNEQFF. This sequence joins TRBV5-4 and TRBJ2-1; a possible D gene is TRBD2 (6 bases). The CDR3 consists of 16 residues. With 0 bases removed from V and 4 bases from J, the gap between germline ends came to 14 bases. Germline values: CDR1 SGHNT, CDR2 YYREEE (reference sequence).

CDR3 in amino acids: CASSIKVNSNQPQHF. DNA for the CDR3: TGTGCCAGTAGTATAAAGGTTAATAGCAATCAGCCCCAGCATTTT. This chain joins TRBV19 and TRBJ1-5; no firm D call. The CDR3 is 15 residues long. CDR1 is LNHDA, CDR2 SQIVND, per germline (reference sequence). Trimming shortened V by 2 bases and J by 0 bases, and 8 bases separated the two germline ends.

The chain joins TRBV5-4 to TRBJ2-1; 9 bases fit TRBD1. V was clipped by 1 base and J by 10 bases; unmatched bases: 6. The CDR3 has 14 amino acids. Germline V gives CDR1 SGHNT, CDR2 YYREEE (reference sequence). CDR3 sequence reads: CASSLPGQGREQFF. The CDR3 nucleotides are TGTGCCAGCAGCTTGCCGGGACAGGGACGCGAGCAGTTCTTC.

The chain links TRBV11-2 to TRBJ2-5; 9 bases line up with TRBD2. The V and J ends lost 5 bases and 4 bases, in that order; junction bases with no gene match: 11. The CDR3 runs to 16 residues. CDR1 SGHAT and CDR2 FQNNGV come from the germline V gene. The CDR3 region is CASSPRRGGVPETQYF. The DNA for the CDR3 is TGTGCCAGCAGCCCCCGGCGGGGGGGAGTGCCAGAGACCCAGTACTTC.

V usage is TRBV6-5 and J usage is TRBJ1-2; tentative D call: TRBD1 (6 bases). CDR1 is MNHEY and CDR2 is SVGAGI in the germline V gene. Trimming pared 0 bases from V and 4 bases from J, leaving 12 bases between. This CDR3 contains 15 residues. The CDR3 is CASSYSPRGAYGYTF. The CDR3 DNA is TGTGCCAGCAGTTACTCCCCGCGGGGGGCCTATGGCTACACCTTC.

The table lists this clone with a few counts. J is TRBJ1-3 and V is TRBV5-1; D is ambiguous. The CDR3 has 15 amino acids. Between the trimmed V and J ends, which lost 0 bases and 4 bases, there was a span of 11 bases. Germline V gives CDR1 SGHRS, CDR2 YFSETQ. Here the CDR3 reads CASSLDAVSGNTIYF. The CDR3 bases are TGCGCCAGCAGCTTGGATGCAGTATCCGGAAACACCATATATTTT.